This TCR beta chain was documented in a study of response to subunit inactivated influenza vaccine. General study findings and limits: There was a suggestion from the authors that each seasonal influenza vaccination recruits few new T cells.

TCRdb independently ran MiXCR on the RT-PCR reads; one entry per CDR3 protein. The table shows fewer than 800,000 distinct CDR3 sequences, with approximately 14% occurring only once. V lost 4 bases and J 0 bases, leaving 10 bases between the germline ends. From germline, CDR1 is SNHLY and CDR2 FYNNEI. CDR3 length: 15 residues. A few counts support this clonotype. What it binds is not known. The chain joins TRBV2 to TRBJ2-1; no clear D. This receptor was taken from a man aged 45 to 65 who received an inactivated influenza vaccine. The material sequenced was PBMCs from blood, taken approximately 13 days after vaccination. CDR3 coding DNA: TGTGCCAGCAGTGCCAGAGTACTCTCCTACAATGAGCAGTTCTTC. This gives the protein CASSARVLSYNEQFF.